One and the same sample provided the 19 T cell receptor beta chains below, sequenced in a study of response to subunit inactivated influenza vaccine. TCRdb passed the RT-PCR reads through MiXCR, listing each CDR3 protein once. The sample carries 490,000 or so distinct CDR3 sequences, 6% to 9% recorded once. The sample consisted of PBMCs from blood, taken roughly 24 months after vaccination. Receptors originate from a man aged 50-75 years who received an inactivated influenza vaccine.

The genes are TRBV28 and TRBJ1-1; D gene unclear. CDR3 length: 12 amino acids. Germline V gene lookup returns CDR1 MDHEN and CDR2 SYDVKM. V was cut by 10 bases and J by 3 bases, with 12 bases left in between. The CDR3 bases are TGTGCCACGATCGGACTTTACACTGAAGCTTTCTTT. Translation: CATIGLYTEAFF.

The sample holds a few counts of this clonotype. The V and J genes are TRBV5-1 and TRBJ2-7; 10 nucleotides align to TRBD2. CDR3 length: 15 residues. The trim removed 0 bases at V and 2 bases at J, leaving 2 bases unmatched. Germline-derived CDR1 and CDR2 are SGHRS and YFSETQ. CDR3 coding DNA: TGCGCCAGCAGCTTGGAAGCGGGGGGGCCCTACGAGCAGTACTTC. It codes for CASSLEAGGPYEQYF.

The table lists this clonotype with many counts. The chain employs TRBV12-3 or TRBV12-4 and TRBJ2-4; D remains unclear. This CDR3 has 14 amino acids. The germline V and J ends were trimmed by 5 bases and 8 bases, with 16 bases remaining between them. CDR3 in amino acids: CASSPQPSTDIQYF. In DNA form, the CDR3 reads TGTGCCAGCAGTCCCCAGCCCTCGACCGACATTCAGTACTTC.

The chain joins TRBV7-9 to TRBJ2-3, with TRBD2 matching 10 bases. Germline CDR1 SEHNR, CDR2 FQNEAQ (reference sequence). Trimming cost V 2 bases and J 5 bases; bases outside gene matches: 7. This CDR3 comprises 16 residues. The CDR3 sequence: CASSLRASGRLDTQYF. The CDR3 bases are TGTGCCAGCAGCTTAAGGGCTAGCGGGAGACTAGATACGCAGTATTTT.

This clonotype was observed a few times. This CDR3 is CASSPKRTAIAATNKNIQYF. DNA for the CDR3: TGTGCCAGCAGCCCTAAACGGACAGCTATAGCCGCTACAAACAAAAACATTCAGTACTTC. The V and J genes are TRBV13 and TRBJ2-4; possible D gene TRBD1, 6 bases. In germline, CDR1 is PRHDT, CDR2 FYEKMQ (reference sequence). This CDR3 has 20 amino acids. Trimming took off 5 bases at V and 3 bases at J, with 29 bases between the two ends.

The chain has TRBV24-1 and TRBJ1-6; TRBD1 agrees at 7 bases. The CDR3 spans 14 residues. Germline trimming cut 7 bases from V and 7 bases from J; bases unmatched to any gene: 6. Germline CDR1 and CDR2: KGHDR and SFDVKD. The DNA for the CDR3 is TGTGCCACCAGCTCCGGGACAGCCAATTCACCCCTCCACTTT. This translates into CATSSGTANSPLHF.

The sample holds many counts of this clonotype. The chain carries TRBV12-5 and TRBJ2-2, with D unclear. Trimming took 0 bases from V and 1 from J, leaving 6 bases between them. In germline, CDR1 is LGHNT, CDR2 FRNRAP. The CDR3 is 15 residues long. This chain's CDR3 is CASGLVKGNTGELFF. The CDR3 DNA reads TGTGCTAGTGGTTTGGTAAAGGGGAACACCGGGGAGCTGTTTTTT.

The chain is built from TRBV7-9 and TRBJ1-5; D gene ambiguous. The CDR3 is 13 residues long. The V gene's germline CDR1 is SEHNR and CDR2 FQNEAQ (reference sequence). With 4 bases removed from V and 6 bases from J, the gap between germline ends came to 10 bases. The DNA of the CDR3 is TGTGCCAGCAGCTCTGACGGAGCTCAGCCCCAGCATTTT. Protein: CASSSDGAQPQHF. The full variable domain, its missing parts supplied by reference TRBV7-9 and TRBJ1-5, is DTGVSQNPRHKITKRGQNVTFRCDPISEHNRLYWYRQTLGQGPEFLTYFQNEAQLEKSRLLSDRFSAERPKGSFSTLEIQRTEQGDSAMYLCASSSDGAQPQHFGDGTRLSIL.

This clonotype was observed at least ten times. The CDR3 DNA reads TGTGCCAGCAGCCCGGGACTAGCGGGGTACTCTAGCACAGATACGCAGTATTTT. Translating gives CASSPGLAGYSSTDTQYF. The V and J genes are TRBV27 and TRBJ2-3; 13 bases line up with TRBD2. The germline V gene has CDR1 MNHEY and CDR2 SMNVEV (reference sequence). The V and J ends lost 6 bases and 0 bases, in that order; junction bases with no gene match: 9. The CDR3 length is 18 residues.

In this sample, this clonotype turned up many times. CDR3 loop: CASSGHGTLNAGELFF. CDR3 DNA: TGTGCCAGCAGTGGACACGGGACTTTAAACGCCGGGGAGCTGTTTTTT. This chain connects TRBV12-3 or TRBV12-4 to TRBJ2-2; possibly TRBD2 for D (6 bases). The germline V and J ends were trimmed by 5 bases and 6 bases, with 19 bases remaining between them. The CDR3 spans 16 residues.

This clonotype was counted only a few times. V gene TRBV27 combines with J gene TRBJ2-1; 8 bases agree with TRBD2. Germline trimming cut 2 bases from V and 0 bases from J; bases unmatched to any gene: 9. CDR3 length equals 18 residues. In germline, CDR1 is MNHEY, CDR2 SMNVEV (reference sequence). CDR3 region: CASSLEVSGVPSYNEQFF. The CDR3 DNA is TGTGCCAGCAGTTTAGAGGTTAGCGGGGTCCCCTCCTACAATGAGCAGTTCTTC.

The V call is TRBV6-1, the J call TRBJ2-3, with D possibly TRBD2 on 6 matching bases. CDR1 is MNHNS, CDR2 SASEGT, per germline. Trimming removed 6 bases from V and 5 bases from J, with 21 bases in between. The CDR3 is made up of 16 amino acids. DNA for the CDR3: TGTGCCAGCAGCAGCCGGGACTCCTATAGTCTAGATACGCAGTATTTT. The encoded protein is CASSSRDSYSLDTQYF.

This clonotype came up a few times. J is TRBJ2-2 and V is TRBV29-1, with 7 bases identical to TRBD1. Per germline, CDR1 SQVTM and CDR2 ANQGSEA. V shed 3 bases and J 1 base; nucleotides not matched to a gene: 8. There are 16 residues in the CDR3. CDR3 protein: CSVEYRNRGNTGELFF. CDR3 sequence (DNA): TGCAGCGTTGAGTACCGAAACAGGGGGAACACCGGGGAGCTGTTTTTT.

There are a few counts of this clonotype. The chain employs TRBV6-1 and TRBJ1-1, with D perhaps TRBD1 (6 bases). The CDR3 is 14 amino acids. The V gene's germline CDR1 is MNHNS and CDR2 SASEGT. With 6 bases removed from V and 0 bases from J, the gap between germline ends came to 11 bases. The DNA for the CDR3 is TGTGCCAGCAGCGTCGGGACAATGAACACTGAAGCTTTCTTT. Its translation is CASSVGTMNTEAFF.

Written as DNA, the CDR3 is TGCAGTGCCGGCCGCGGGAGTGTCTACGAGCAGTACTTC. Translated, it gives CSAGRGSVYEQYF. This chain uses TRBV20-1 with TRBJ2-7, with 7 positions matching TRBD2. The CDR3 loop spans 13 amino acids. Trimming at V came to 6 bases and at J to 3 bases, leaving 8 bases not matched to a gene. Germline loops: CDR1 DFQATT, CDR2 SNEGSKA (reference sequence).

This rearrangement joins TRBV7-2 to TRBJ1-3; possible D gene TRBD1, 6 bases. V shed 4 bases and J shed 2 bases, with 15 bases lying between them. The CDR3 covers 16 residues. Germline lookup yields CDR1 SGHTA and CDR2 FQGNSA. CDR3 amino acids: CASSSLGAGAGNTIYF. The CDR3 DNA reads as TGTGCCAGCAGCTCGCTTGGGGCAGGGGCTGGAAACACCATATATTTT. Variable domain in full (rest from reference TRBV7-2 and TRBJ1-3): GAGVSQSPSNKVTEKGKDVELRCDPISGHTALYWYRQSLGQGLEFLIYFQGNSAPDKSGLPSDRFSAERTGGSVSTLTIQRTQQEDSAVYLCASSSLGAGAGNTIYFGEGSWLTVV.

The chain couples TRBV5-1 to TRBJ2-2; TRBD1 is a possible D gene (5 bases). The length of the CDR3 is 18 residues. V shed 3 bases and J shed 0 bases, with 18 bases lying between them. Per the germline V gene, CDR1 is SGHRS and CDR2 is YFSETQ. The DNA of the CDR3 is TGCGCCAGCAGCTCGCAGCCATTGGGGCCCTCGAACACCGGGGAGCTGTTTTTT. It yields the protein CASSSQPLGPSNTGELFF.

This clonotype was found many times. CDR3 protein: CSASGGAGIEQFF. CDR3 coding DNA: TGCAGTGCTAGCGGGGGCGCGGGGATTGAGCAGTTCTTC. The V call is TRBV20-1, the J call TRBJ2-1; D may be TRBD1 or TRBD2 (6 bases each). This CDR3 is 13 amino acids long. Germline CDR1 and CDR2: DFQATT and SNEGSKA (reference sequence). The germline V and J ends were trimmed by 3 bases and 9 bases, with 15 bases remaining between them.

This clonotype has just a few counts. The V gene is TRBV6-5, the J gene TRBJ1-6; D gene uncertain. The CDR3 is 16 amino acids. With 4 bases removed from V and 3 bases from J, the gap between germline ends came to 13 bases. In germline, CDR1 is MNHEY, CDR2 SVGAGI. CDR3 in DNA: TGTGCCAGCAGTTTTTCAGCCTCGGGCTATAATTCACCCCTCCACTTT. As protein: CASSFSASGYNSPLHF.